The rows below give T cell receptor beta chains drawn from one sample of a study of T cell responses to AZD1222 COVID-19 vaccine. Generated by immunoSEQ multiplex PCR, the TCRdb table keeps only in-frame clones and is missing some. The sample consists of 100,000 to 110,000 clones, 87% of them appearing once. Source: peripheral blood, taken on day 0 of MenACWY control vaccination. The origin of the receptors is an adult in good health. Each CDR3 is given with its conserved first and last residue. D genes are given only for firm matches. The size entry is marked missing in some rows and otherwise reads once, few, many or a size class.

v_call	j_call	d_call	clone_size	cdr3_aa	cdr3_nt
TRBV28	TRBJ2-3	TRBD2	.	CASSSAGEGTDTQYF	TGTGCCAGCAGTTCGGCGGGAGAAGGCACAGATACGCAGTATTTT
TRBV7-2	TRBJ1-1	.	.	CASSSDRNTEAFF	TGTGCCAGCAGTTCCGACAGGAACACTGAAGCTTTCTTT
TRBV19	TRBJ1-2	.	.	CASSPAGDYGYTF	TGTGCCAGTAGCCCGGCGGGAGACTATGGCTACACCTTC
TRBV9	TRBJ2-2	TRBD2	.	CASTLSSGVTGELFF	TGTGCCAGCACCTTGTCTAGCGGAGTCACCGGGGAGCTGTTTTTT
TRBV9	TRBJ2-7	.	.	CASSVATGSSYEQYF	TGTGCCAGCAGCGTAGCTACGGGGAGCTCCTACGAGCAGTACTTC
TRBV6-5	TRBJ2-7	TRBD1	.	CASSAYRDRGPEQYF	TGTGCCAGCAGCGCGTACCGGGACAGGGGGCCCGAGCAGTACTTC
TRBV28	TRBJ1-2	.	.	CASSPPGRRSGNYGYTF	TGTGCCAGCAGTCCCCCGGGGAGGCGGTCGGGTAACTATGGCTACACCTTC
TRBV7-3	TRBJ2-3	.	once	CASSLSGDTQYF	TGTGCCAGCAGCTTAAGCGGAGATACGCAGTATTTT
TRBV7-6	TRBJ2-3	.	.	CASSPRSGLADTQYF	TGTGCCAGCAGCCCCCGGTCGGGGCTGGCAGATACGCAGTATTTT
TRBV4-1	TRBJ1-2	.	.	CASSQGSDYGYTF	TGCGCCAGCAGCCAAGGGTCGGACTATGGCTACACCTTC
TRBV15	TRBJ1-5	.	.	CATSSRQGNQPQHF	TGTGCCACCAGCAGCCGACAGGGCAATCAGCCCCAGCATTTT
TRBV5-8	TRBJ2-2	.	.	CASSLRGTRPSTGELFF	TGTGCCAGCAGCTTAAGGGGCACCCGACCGAGCACCGGGGAGCTGTTTTTT
TRBV7-9	TRBJ2-1	TRBD2	.	CAVTLAGGGNEQFF	TGTGCCGTAACGCTAGCGGGAGGGGGCAATGAGCAGTTCTTC
TRBV7-9	TRBJ1-2	.	.	CASSGRTDPYGYTF	TGTGCCAGCAGCGGGAGGACAGATCCCTATGGCTACACCTTC
TRBV12-5	TRBJ2-3	TRBD1	.	CASGLGTGAGDTQYF	TGTGCTAGTGGTTTGGGAACAGGGGCGGGAGATACGCAGTATTTT
TRBV4-1	TRBJ2-7	.	few	CASSPTSSRDYEQYF	TGCGCCAGCAGCCCCACCTCGAGCAGGGACTACGAGCAGTACTTC
TRBV28	TRBJ1-3	.	.	CASSSPGEQSGNTIYF	TGTGCCAGCAGTTCTCCTGGGGAACAATCTGGAAACACCATATATTTT
TRBV11-2	TRBJ2-7	.	.	CASSLAGVLNEQYF	TGTGCCAGCAGCTTAGCGGGAGTGTTAAACGAGCAGTACTTC
TRBV7-2	TRBJ2-7	.	.	CASSPNRGGYEQYF	TGTGCCAGCAGCCCCAATCGGGGAGGCTACGAGCAGTACTTC
TRBV5-6	TRBJ1-5	.	.	CASSLGYTNQPQHF	TGTGCCAGCAGCTTGGGCTATACTAATCAGCCCCAGCATTTT
TRBV5-5	TRBJ2-1	TRBD1	.	CASSSLGTARYNEQFF	TGTGCCAGCAGCTCTTTGGGGACAGCGAGGTACAATGAGCAGTTCTTC
TRBV7-3	TRBJ2-1	TRBD2	few	CASSLGDYHNEQFF	TGTGCCAGCAGCCTAGGGGACTACCACAATGAGCAGTTCTTC
TRBV28	TRBJ1-6	.	.	CASIGSLRDSPLHF	TGTGCCAGCATTGGCAGCCTAAGGGATTCACCCCTCCACTTT
TRBV30	TRBJ1-2	.	.	CAWSKKQVRGYTF	TGTGCCTGGAGTAAGAAGCAGGTACGCGGCTACACCTTC
TRBV30	TRBJ1-1	.	.	CAWSGDMNTEAFF	TGTGCCTGGAGCGGGGACATGAACACTGAAGCTTTCTTT
TRBV19	TRBJ2-7	.	.	CASSINGEGTSGQYF	TGTGCCAGTAGTATTAATGGGGAGGGGACATCCGGGCAGTACTTC
TRBV9	TRBJ1-2	TRBD1	.	CASSPQGRGYGYTF	TGTGCCAGCAGCCCACAGGGGAGAGGTTATGGCTACACCTTC
TRBV29-1	TRBJ2-1	.	.	CSVEAASRRQFF	TGCAGCGTTGAAGCTGCCTCTCGGCGGCAGTTCTTC
TRBV3-1/TRBV3-2	TRBJ1-5	.	.	CASSQGGTQPQHF	TGTGCCAGCAGCCAAGGAGGAACTCAGCCCCAGCATTTT
TRBV6-2/TRBV6-3	TRBJ2-1	.	.	CASSSRSEQFF	TGTGCCAGCAGTTCCAGGTCTGAGCAGTTCTTC
TRBV28	TRBJ1-5	TRBD1	.	CASRGTGSSNQPQHF	TGTGCCAGCAGGGGGACAGGGAGCTCAAATCAGCCCCAGCATTTT
TRBV6-2/TRBV6-3	TRBJ2-1	TRBD2	.	CASSFSGSSYNEQFF	TGTGCCAGCAGTTTTAGCGGGAGCTCCTACAATGAGCAGTTCTTC
TRBV19	TRBJ2-3	.	.	CASSIETAASSHGTQYF	TGTGCCAGTAGTATAGAAACGGCGGCCTCTAGTCACGGTACGCAGTATTTT
TRBV5-4	TRBJ2-1	.	.	CASSPRTDYNEQFF	TGTGCCAGCAGCCCAAGGACGGATTACAATGAGCAGTTCTTC
TRBV7-2	TRBJ2-7	.	once	CASSLVPRVPSSSYEQYF	TGTGCCAGCAGCTTGGTACCCCGCGTCCCCTCAAGCTCCTACGAGCAGTACTTC
TRBV3-1/TRBV3-2	TRBJ1-6	.	.	CASSQESLSYNSPLHF	TGTGCCAGCAGCCAAGAGTCATTATCCTATAATTCACCCCTCCACTTT
TRBV7-2	TRBJ1-2	.	.	CASSPRAAYGYTF	TGTGCCAGCAGCCCCCGGGCTGCCTATGGCTACACCTTC
TRBV6-5	TRBJ2-6	.	.	CASSYGASGANVLTF	TGTGCCAGCAGTTACGGGGCGTCTGGGGCCAACGTCCTGACTTTC
TRBV3-1/TRBV3-2	TRBJ2-7	.	.	CASSQVPGRVQYF	TGTGCCAGCAGCCAAGTTCCTGGTCGTGTGCAGTACTTC
TRBV28	TRBJ1-2	TRBD1	.	CASSWGRGRHGYTF	TGTGCCAGCAGTTGGGGAAGGGGGCGGCATGGCTACACCTTC
TRBV10-3	TRBJ2-7	.	.	CAISESPTRNDYEQYF	TGTGCCATCAGTGAGTCTCCGACGCGTAACGACTACGAGCAGTACTTC
TRBV6-2/TRBV6-3	TRBJ1-1	TRBD1	once	CASSTHRGLGTEAFF	TGTGCCAGCAGTACCCACAGGGGACTGGGGACTGAAGCTTTCTTT
TRBV11-2	TRBJ1-4	.	.	CASSQISGTNEKLFF	TGTGCCAGCAGCCAGATCTCAGGGACTAATGAAAAACTGTTTTTT
TRBV28	TRBJ1-3	TRBD1	.	CASSFGTGVAGNTIYF	TGTGCCAGCAGTTTCGGGACAGGGGTTGCTGGAAACACCATATATTTT
TRBV19	TRBJ1-1	.	.	CASSMGTSLNTEAFF	TGTGCCAGTAGTATGGGGACATCCTTGAACACTGAAGCTTTCTTT
TRBV4-3	TRBJ2-7	.	.	CASSQDGGAEQYF	TGCGCCAGCAGCCAAGACGGAGGGGCCGAGCAGTACTTC
TRBV19	TRBJ2-1	.	.	CASSKVGRNEQFF	TGTGCCAGTAGTAAAGTGGGTCGGAATGAGCAGTTCTTC
TRBV19	TRBJ2-7	TRBD1	.	CASKGTGPSYEQYF	TGTGCCAGTAAAGGGACAGGTCCCTCCTACGAGCAGTACTTC
TRBV10-3	TRBJ2-5	.	.	CAISDPGLQETQYF	TGTGCCATCAGTGATCCCGGGTTACAAGAGACCCAGTACTTC
TRBV10-3	TRBJ1-1	.	.	CAISERGTEAFF	TGTGCCATCAGTGAGCGAGGGACTGAAGCTTTCTTT
TRBV7-2	TRBJ2-3	.	once	CASSPRTGTDTQYF	TGTGCCAGCAGCCCCCGGACAGGCACAGATACGCAGTATTTT
TRBV7-2	TRBJ1-5	.	.	CASSLAPRNNQPQHF	TGTGCCAGCAGCTTAGCCCCCAGGAACAATCAGCCCCAGCATTTT
TRBV7-2	TRBJ2-1	TRBD2	.	CASSLARLAGTNEQFF	TGTGCCAGCAGCTTAGCGCGATTAGCGGGAACCAATGAGCAGTTCTTC
TRBV10-3	TRBJ2-5	.	.	CAIAGTPQETQYF	TGTGCCATCGCCGGGACTCCCCAAGAGACCCAGTACTTC
TRBV29-1	TRBJ1-1	.	.	CSVDYGGTGTEAFF	TGCAGCGTTGATTACGGGGGCACGGGAACTGAAGCTTTCTTT